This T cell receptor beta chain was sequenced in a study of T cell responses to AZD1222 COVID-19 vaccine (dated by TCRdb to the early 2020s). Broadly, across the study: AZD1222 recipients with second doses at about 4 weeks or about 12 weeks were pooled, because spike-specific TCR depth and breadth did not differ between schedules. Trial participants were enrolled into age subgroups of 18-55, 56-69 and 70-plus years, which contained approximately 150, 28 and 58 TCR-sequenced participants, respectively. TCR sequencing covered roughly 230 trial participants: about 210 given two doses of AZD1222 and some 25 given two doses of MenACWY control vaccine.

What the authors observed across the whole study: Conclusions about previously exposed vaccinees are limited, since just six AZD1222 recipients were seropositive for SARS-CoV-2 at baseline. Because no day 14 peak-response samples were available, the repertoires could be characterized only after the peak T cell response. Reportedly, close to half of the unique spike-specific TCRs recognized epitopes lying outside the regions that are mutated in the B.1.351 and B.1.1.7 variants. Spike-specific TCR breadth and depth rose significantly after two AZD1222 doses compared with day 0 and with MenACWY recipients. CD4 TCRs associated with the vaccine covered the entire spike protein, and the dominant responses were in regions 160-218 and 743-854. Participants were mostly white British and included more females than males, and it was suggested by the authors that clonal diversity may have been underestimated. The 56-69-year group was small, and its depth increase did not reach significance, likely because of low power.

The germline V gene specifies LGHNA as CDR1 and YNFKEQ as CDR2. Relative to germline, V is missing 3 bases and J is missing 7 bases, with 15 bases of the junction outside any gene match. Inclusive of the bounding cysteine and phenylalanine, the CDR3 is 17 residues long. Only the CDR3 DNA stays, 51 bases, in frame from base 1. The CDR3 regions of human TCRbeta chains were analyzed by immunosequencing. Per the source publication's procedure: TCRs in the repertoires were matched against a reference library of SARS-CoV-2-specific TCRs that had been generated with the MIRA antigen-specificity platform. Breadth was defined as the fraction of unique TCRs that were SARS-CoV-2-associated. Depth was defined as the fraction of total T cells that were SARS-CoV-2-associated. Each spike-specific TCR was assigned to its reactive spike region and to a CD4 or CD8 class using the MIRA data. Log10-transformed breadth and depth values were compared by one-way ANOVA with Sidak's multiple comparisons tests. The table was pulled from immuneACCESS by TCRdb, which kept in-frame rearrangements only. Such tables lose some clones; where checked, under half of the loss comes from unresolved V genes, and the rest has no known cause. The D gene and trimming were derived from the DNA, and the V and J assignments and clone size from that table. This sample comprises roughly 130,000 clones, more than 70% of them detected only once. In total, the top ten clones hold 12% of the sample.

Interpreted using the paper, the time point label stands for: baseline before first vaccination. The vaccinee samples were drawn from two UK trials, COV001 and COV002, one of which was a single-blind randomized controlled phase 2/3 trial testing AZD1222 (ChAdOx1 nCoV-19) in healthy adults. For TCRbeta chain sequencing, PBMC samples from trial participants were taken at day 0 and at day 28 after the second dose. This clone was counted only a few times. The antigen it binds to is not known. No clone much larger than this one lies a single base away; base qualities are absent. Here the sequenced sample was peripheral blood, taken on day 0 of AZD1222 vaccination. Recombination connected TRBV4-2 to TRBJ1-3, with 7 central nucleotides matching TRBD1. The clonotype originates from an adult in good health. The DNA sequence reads TGTGCCAGCAGCCAGAAAATAGGGACAGCCCCGGGGAACACCATATATTTT. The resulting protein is CASSQKIGTAPGNTIYF.